Below are 15 T cell receptor beta chains sequenced from a single sample in a study of shared clonotypes between healthy human individuals. Here immunoSEQ multiplex PCR was the method, and the copy in TCRdb shows in-frame clones only, minus some. Among roughly 700,000 clones listed, roughly 70% were seen once. Sequences were obtained from memory CD4+ T cells sorted from blood. Described subset: CD45RA-negative fraction. The receptors derive from a woman in her twenties or thirties in good health.

The chain joins TRBV30 to TRBJ2-5, with D uncertain. The DNA end is a closer match to TRBJ2-7, so the J assignment may be wrong. This CDR3 has 11 residues. CDR1 is GTSNPN, CDR2 SVGIG, per germline (reference sequence). This CDR3 is CAWSSAYEQYF. The CDR3 DNA reads TGTGCCTGGAGTAGTGCGTACGAGCAGTACTTC.

The chain combines TRBV5-1 with TRBJ2-1; possible D gene TRBD2, 5 bases. Germline CDR1 SGHRS, CDR2 YFSETQ. The CDR3 length is 12 residues. Trimming pared 2 bases from V and 8 bases from J, leaving 8 bases between. Here the CDR3 reads CASSFPSYEQFF. CDR3 nucleotides: TGCGCCAGCAGCTTCCCTAGCTATGAGCAGTTCTTC.

The gene calls are TRBV5-1 and TRBJ2-3, with 8 positions matching TRBD2. Germline CDR1 is SGHRS and CDR2 is YFSETQ. CDR3 length: 14 amino acids. J was trimmed by 2 bases and V by 9 bases; bases with no gene match: 8. CDR3 amino acids: CATRPGLDTDTQYF. CDR3 DNA: TGCGCCACCAGGCCGGGACTAGACACAGATACGCAGTATTTT. The full variable domain, its missing parts supplied by reference TRBV5-1 and TRBJ2-3, is KAGVTQTPRYLIKTRGQQVTLSCSPISGHRSVSWYQQTPGQGLQFLFEYFSETQRNKGNFPGRFSGRQFSNSRSEMNVSTLELGDSALYLCATRPGLDTDTQYFGPGTRLTVL.

The chain recombines TRBV15 with TRBJ1-4; D possibly corresponds to TRBD1 (5 bases). Per the germline V gene, CDR1 is LNHNV and CDR2 is YYDKDF (reference sequence). The CDR3 extends over 17 amino acids. Trimming took off 2 bases at V and 5 bases at J, with 18 bases between the two ends. DNA of the CDR3: TGTGCCACCAGCAGACCAAAGGGGTCACGTGTCAATGAAAAACTGTTTTTT. Translated, it gives CATSRPKGSRVNEKLFF.

The chain uses TRBV28 and TRBJ1-2; D is uncertain. The CDR3 loop spans 13 amino acids. With 5 bases removed from V and 0 bases from J, the gap between germline ends came to 7 bases. The germline V gene has CDR1 MDHEN and CDR2 SYDVKM. Here the CDR3 DNA reads TGTGCCAGCAGTCCTACTGCTAACTATGGCTACACCTTC. Translation: CASSPTANYGYTF.

The rearrangement uses TRBV29-1 and TRBJ1-5; maybe TRBD1 (5 bases). There are 13 residues in the CDR3. The germline CDR1 and CDR2 sequences are SQVTM and ANQGSEA. V gave up 5 bases and J gave up 2 bases, with 10 bases separating them. The CDR3 DNA reads TGCAGCGTTTGGCAGGGCGGCAATCAGCCCCAGCATTTT. Translation: CSVWQGGNQPQHF.

The sample holds a few counts of this clone. The chain combines TRBV28 with TRBJ2-7; tentative D call: TRBD2 (6 bases). Trimming removed 8 bases from V and 3 bases from J, with 8 bases in between. Per germline, CDR1 MDHEN and CDR2 SYDVKM. There are 11 residues in the CDR3. CDR3 DNA: TGTGCCAGCGGGACTGTCTACGAGCAGTACTTC. Residues: CASGTVYEQYF.

This clone was observed a handful of times. This chain connects TRBV5-1 to TRBJ2-1; D is uncertain. V lost 2 bases, J lost 4 bases, and 13 bases lay in between. The CDR3 length is 15 residues. Germline V gene lookup returns CDR1 SGHRS and CDR2 YFSETQ. CDR3 sequence: CASSFDNPGYNEQFF. Here the CDR3 DNA reads TGCGCCAGCAGCTTTGATAATCCGGGTTACAATGAGCAGTTCTTC. Full variable domain (rest looked up from reference TRBV5-1 and TRBJ2-1): KAGVTQTPRYLIKTRGQQVTLSCSPISGHRSVSWYQQTPGQGLQFLFEYFSETQRNKGNFPGRFSGRQFSNSRSEMNVSTLELGDSALYLCASSFDNPGYNEQFFGPGTRLTVL.

In regard to this clone: Distinct nucleotide sequences in the sample also encode this CDR3. The chain links TRBV28 to TRBJ2-2; no clear D gene. The CDR3 extends over 12 amino acids. Trimming left V 5 bases short and J 4 bases short, with 5 bases between. CDR1 is MDHEN, CDR2 SYDVKM, per germline. The CDR3 coding sequence is TGTGCCAGCAGTCCAAGCACCGGGGAGCTGTTTTTT. Protein: CASSPSTGELFF.

In regard to this clone: The same CDR3 also results from other DNA sequences found in this sample. The chain uses TRBV19 and TRBJ2-2; no reliable D call. V lost 3 bases and J 8 bases, leaving 7 bases between the germline ends. Looked up from germline, CDR1 is LNHDA and CDR2 is SQIVND (reference sequence). CDR3 length: 12 amino acids. The CDR3 protein is CASSIAAGELFF. The CDR3 nucleotides read TGTGCCAGTAGTATCGCAGCAGGGGAGCTGTTTTTT.

The V call is TRBV7-8, the J call TRBJ2-3; 8 positions match TRBD2. CDR3 length: 15 residues. Unmatched junction bases numbered 4, after V lost 3 bases and J lost 2 bases. Germline V lookup: CDR1 SGHVS, CDR2 FQNEAQ. The CDR3 loop reads CASSFREGTTDTQYF. The CDR3 region has the DNA TGTGCCAGCAGCTTTCGGGAGGGAACCACAGATACGCAGTATTTT.

The DNA for the CDR3 is TGTGCCTGGAGTCCCTCCGAAGGAAGGGGTGAAAAACTGTTTTTT. Translation: CAWSPSEGRGEKLFF. The chain has TRBV30 and TRBJ1-4; D possibly corresponds to TRBD1 (5 bases). Germline V gene data show CDR1 as GTSNPN and CDR2 as SVGIG (reference sequence). CDR3 length: 15 residues. Trimming cost V 2 bases and J 7 bases, with 17 bases left between them. The full variable domain, with the rest looked up from reference TRBV30 and TRBJ1-4, is SQTIHQWPATLVQPVGSPLSLECTVEGTSNPNLYWYRQAAGRGLQLLFYSVGIGQISSEVPQNLSASRPQDRQFILSSKKLLLSDSGFYLCAWSPSEGRGEKLFFGSGTQLSVL.

The chain has TRBV30 and TRBJ2-5; D perhaps matches TRBD1 (6 bases). TRBJ2-7 explains the end of the DNA better; the J call may be wrong. This CDR3 region has 14 residues. CDR1 and CDR2 from the germline V gene are GTSNPN and SVGIG (reference sequence). CDR3 sequence (DNA): TGTGCCTGGAGTTCAGGGGTTTTGACCGACGAGCAGTACTTC. As protein: CAWSSGVLTDEQYF.

This clone was detected a few times. The chain links TRBV9 to TRBJ2-7, with 10 bases lining up with TRBD2. This CDR3 comprises 19 residues. Germline V gene sequence: CDR1 SGDLS, CDR2 YYNGEE. With 2 bases clipped from V and 3 bases from J, the junction kept 17 bases outside the gene matches. This CDR3 is CASSVDTGTSAKNCYEQYF. DNA of the CDR3: TGTGCCAGCAGCGTCGATACCGGGACTAGCGCCAAGAATTGCTACGAGCAGTACTTC.

V and J are TRBV28 and TRBJ1-3; a weak D match, TRBD1 (5 bases). There are 16 residues in the CDR3. Germline CDR1 MDHEN, CDR2 SYDVKM. Trimming left V 2 bases short and J 0 bases short, with 11 bases between. Written as DNA, the CDR3 is TGTGCCAGCAGTTTAAATCAGGGAAGCTCTGGAAACACCATATATTTT. It translates to CASSLNQGSSGNTIYF.